This T cell receptor beta chain emerged from a study of CD8+ T cells in alopecia areata. Treatment: oral pan-JAK inhibitor, 5-10 mg twice daily. Alopecia areata patients provided lesional scalp punch biopsies and peripheral blood, both collected for the study. Germline V gene lookup returns CDR1 GTSNPN and CDR2 SVGIG (reference sequence). This CDR3 has 13 amino acids. Between the trimmed V and J ends, which lost 4 bases and 1 base, there was a span of 10 bases. Study results and limitations: Scalp sample data also include resident alphabeta T cells from normal skin. Association of baseline CD8+ expansion with response is uncertain owing to one nonresponder.

RNA extraction was followed by reverse transcription into cDNA, which acted as the sequencing template. Measured with immunoSEQ multiplex PCR; TCRdb has only the in-frame clones, and not every one. The data show approximately 170,000 clones, 50% to 60% seen once. Remarks on this clone: As yet, its antigen is unknown.

The clonotype originates from a human donor with alopecia areata. Sample: CD4+ T cells sorted from blood, taken at week 4, from a patient treated with tofacitinib. The chain links TRBV30 to TRBJ1-1; the D gene is possibly TRBD1 (5 bases). This CDR3 reads CAWMTVPNTEAFF. For the CDR3, the DNA is TGTGCCTGGATGACAGTACCGAACACTGAAGCTTTCTTT.